Following are 13 T cell receptor beta chains from one sample sequenced in a study of cytomegalovirus exposure and HLA in healthy donors. TCRdb's copy holds only in-frame clones and misses some; the assay was immunoSEQ multiplex PCR. This table holds 260,000 or so clones, roughly 87% found once. The sample comprised PBMCs. Source of these receptors: a woman in her 30s in good health and CMV-seronegative.

This rearrangement joins TRBV27 to TRBJ2-3, with D possibly being TRBD2 (6 bases). V lost 5 bases to trimming and J lost 2 bases, with 14 bases between them. The CDR3 spans 15 residues. Looked up from germline, CDR1 is MNHEY and CDR2 is SMNVEV (reference sequence). The CDR3 loop is CASSPRGLPTDTQYF. The CDR3 DNA sequence: TGTGCCAGCAGTCCACGAGGACTACCCACAGATACGCAGTATTTT.

The rearrangement uses TRBV4-3 and TRBJ2-7; 11 bases are a match to TRBD1. CDR3 length: 16 amino acids. J lost 4 bases, V lost 0 bases, and 5 bases had no gene match. Germline assignment: CDR1 LGHNA and CDR2 YSLEER. The CDR3 spells CASSQDRGDRGYEQYF. The CDR3 DNA reads TGCGCCAGCAGCCAAGATAGGGGGGACAGGGGGTACGAGCAGTACTTC.

This chain uses TRBV28 with TRBJ2-5; 10 nucleotides agree with TRBD2. CDR1 is MDHEN, CDR2 SYDVKM, per germline. The V gene end was trimmed by 3 bases and the J gene end by 3 bases; junction bases not matched to a gene: 7. The CDR3 has 16 amino acids. The CDR3 nucleotides read TGTGCCAGCAGTTTGGCCCTAGCGGGAGCCGAAGAGACCCAGTACTTC. Amino acid sequence: CASSLALAGAEETQYF.

Details on this clone: Other nucleotide sequences from this sample produce the same CDR3. The V gene is TRBV9, the J gene TRBJ1-1, with D maybe TRBD1 (5 bases). This CDR3 is 12 amino acids long. Germline CDR1 and CDR2: SGDLS and YYNGEE. The V end lost 4 bases, the J end lost 4 bases, and 8 bases lay between the germline ends. In DNA, the CDR3 is TGTGCCAGCAGCCCAGGGTTCACTGAAGCTTTCTTT. Protein: CASSPGFTEAFF. Looking up the rest from reference TRBV9 and TRBJ1-1 gives the full variable domain: DSGVTQTPKHLITATGQRVTLRCSPRSGDLSVYWYQQSLDQGLQFLIQYYNGEERAKGNILERFSAQQFPDLHSELNLSSLELGDSALYFCASSPGFTEAFFGQGTRLTVV.

The chain couples TRBV7-2 to TRBJ1-5; 10 nucleotides agree with TRBD1. Germline trimming cut 4 bases from V and 7 bases from J; bases unmatched to any gene: 7. CDR3 length: 15 residues. Germline V gene lookup returns CDR1 SGHTA and CDR2 FQGNSA. CDR3 bases: TGTGCCAGCAGCTATTTTGGACAGGGGGGCCAGCCCCAGCATTTT. Protein sequence: CASSYFGQGGQPQHF. Full variable domain (remainder filled in from reference TRBV7-2 and TRBJ1-5): GAGVSQSPSNKVTEKGKDVELRCDPISGHTALYWYRQSLGQGLEFLIYFQGNSAPDKSGLPSDRFSAERTGGSVSTLTIQRTQQEDSAVYLCASSYFGQGGQPQHFGDGTRLSIL.

This CDR3 reads CASSRRQVYGYTF. The CDR3 bases are TGTGCCAGCAGTCGTAGACAGGTCTATGGCTACACCTTC. The chain joins TRBV2 to TRBJ1-2; tentative D call: TRBD1 (6 bases). CDR1 is SNHLY, CDR2 FYNNEI, per germline. This CDR3 comprises 13 residues. Trimming shortened V by 5 bases and J by 4 bases, and 11 bases separated the two germline ends.

The rearrangement links TRBV4-3 to TRBJ1-2; 9 bases agree with TRBD1. The CDR3 has 14 residues. The germline gives CDR1 LGHNA, CDR2 YSLEER. V gave up 3 bases and J gave up 8 bases; unmatched junction bases: 7. CDR3 DNA sequence: TGCGCCAGCAGCCAGGGGACAGGGATGGAGGGCTACACCTTC. This codes for CASSQGTGMEGYTF.

The rearrangement uses TRBV28 and TRBJ1-5, with a possible D match to TRBD1 (5 bases). The V end lost 9 bases, the J end lost 7 bases, and 16 bases lay between the germline ends. The germline CDR1 and CDR2 sequences are MDHEN and SYDVKM. The CDR3 sequence is 13 residues long. Here the CDR3 DNA reads TGTGCCAGTCATGGACAAGCTAACCAGCCCCAGCATTTT. This codes for CASHGQANQPQHF.

The V and J genes are TRBV7-2 and TRBJ2-1; 10 bases fit TRBD2. Germline V gene data show CDR1 as SGHTA and CDR2 as FQGNSA. This CDR3 contains 17 residues. The J segment lost 3 bases and the V segment lost 5 bases, leaving 10 bases of the junction unmatched. The CDR3 spells CASSKGAGGPVYNEQFF. For the CDR3, the DNA is TGTGCCAGCAGCAAAGGAGCGGGAGGGCCGGTCTACAATGAGCAGTTCTTC.

CDR3 residues: CASSRGTSGTHEQYF. CDR3 sequence (DNA): TGTGCCAGCTCACGAGGGACTAGCGGGACCCACGAGCAGTACTTC. The chain recombines TRBV18 with TRBJ2-7; 13 nucleotides agree with TRBD2. The CDR3 spans 15 residues. The J segment lost 5 bases and the V segment lost 4 bases, leaving 5 bases of the junction unmatched. Germline V gene lookup returns CDR1 KGHSH and CDR2 LQKENI.

V gene TRBV15 combines with J gene TRBJ2-7; 7 bases align to TRBD2. There are 17 residues in the CDR3. CDR1 is LNHNV, CDR2 YYDKDF, per germline (reference sequence). Trimming at V came to 4 bases and at J to 3 bases, leaving 15 bases not matched to a gene. The CDR3 coding sequence is TGTGCCACCAGCACTGGCGGGAGTCCGGAAAACAGCTACGAGCAGTACTTC. Translating gives CATSTGGSPENSYEQYF.

The V call is TRBV5-6, the J call TRBJ2-3; TRBD1 might be the D (5 bases). The V end was cut by 1 base, the J end by 11 bases, with 8 bases between. The CDR3 length is 11 residues. Germline CDR1 is SGHDT and CDR2 is YYEEEE. CDR3 sequence reads: CASSLSGLQYF. As DNA, the CDR3 is TGTGCCAGCAGCTTGTCAGGGCTGCAGTATTTT.

This clone was observed a handful of times. The chain recombines TRBV11-3 with TRBJ1-2, with 8 nucleotides matching TRBD1. The germline V gene encodes CDR1 SGHNT and CDR2 YENEEA. With V trimmed by 5 bases and J by 3 bases, 11 bases remained unmatched. The CDR3 loop spans 16 amino acids. The CDR3 nucleotides are TGTGCCAGCAGCCTCAGACAGGGGCGCACGGACTATGGCTACACCTTC. The encoded protein is CASSLRQGRTDYGYTF.